This T cell receptor beta chain was found in a study of shared clonotypes between healthy human individuals. CD8 cells classed as naive were CD45RO-negative and positively selected for CCR7, excluding terminally differentiated effector memory CD45RA+ cells. Those who donated were healthy HIV-negative adults, with no recent acute infections or vaccinations reported. Each sorted subset replicate got 200 ng genomic DNA, 30,000 or so genomes. Sequencing used immunoSEQ multiplex PCR; TCRdb keeps in-frame clones, though not all of them. There are about 1,900,000 clones in the sample; about 95% occur only once, and roughly 1.2% lies in the top ten. Sequences were obtained from naive CD8+ T cells sorted from blood. The source is a man between 18 and 35 years old in good health.

CDR3 DNA: TGTGCCAGCAGCTTAGGGGGGAAGAACTACGAGCAGTACTTC. This encodes CASSLGGKNYEQYF. The V and J genes are TRBV13 and TRBJ2-7; D is ambiguous. The CDR3 sequence is 14 residues long. Germline CDR1 PRHDT, CDR2 FYEKMQ (reference sequence). V was pared by 0 bases and J by 3 bases, with 9 bases between.